These T cell receptor beta chains were read from a single sample in a study of blood T cell repertoires in COVID-19. Measured with immunoSEQ multiplex PCR; TCRdb has only the in-frame clones, and not every one. The table shows about 120,000 clones, with more than 70% occurring only once. Sequencing was done on a sample of peripheral blood. These receptors were taken from a man aged 45-65 years with acute or convalescent COVID-19. Both conserved end residues are part of each CDR3. Fields, in order: J gene, clone size, V gene, D gene, CDR3 length, CDR3 DNA, CDR3 protein. D genes are given only for firm matches. The size of a clone is reported for some rows only, either as once, few or many, or as a class for expanded clones.

J: TRBJ1-3
size: .
V: TRBV18
D: .
length: 14
DNA: TGTGCCAGCTCCCACCGAGACTCTGGAAACACCATATATTTT
CDR3: CASSHRDSGNTIYF

J: TRBJ1-1
size: .
V: TRBV5-1
D: .
length: 13
DNA: TGCGCCAGCAGTCGGGGGTTGGACACTGAAGCTTTCTTT
CDR3: CASSRGLDTEAFF

J: TRBJ1-2
size: .
V: TRBV15
D: TRBD1
length: 16
DNA: TGTGCCACCAGCAGGCCCCGAGACAGGGGAGGTTATGGCTACACCTTC
CDR3: CATSRPRDRGGYGYTF

J: TRBJ1-1
size: once
V: TRBV2
D: .
length: 14
DNA: TGTGCCAGCAAACAGGGAGCCGCAAACACTGAAGCTTTCTTT
CDR3: CASKQGAANTEAFF

J: TRBJ2-7
size: .
V: TRBV5-4
D: TRBD2
length: 15
DNA: TGTGCCAGCAGCCCCCGGGGAGCGGGAGGAAGCGAGCAGTACTTC
CDR3: CASSPRGAGGSEQYF

J: TRBJ1-2
size: .
V: TRBV4-1
D: .
length: 14
DNA: TGCGCCAGCAGCCAAGAAATGGGGGGGGTTGGCTACACCTTC
CDR3: CASSQEMGGVGYTF

J: TRBJ2-7
size: few
V: TRBV5-1
D: TRBD2
length: 14
DNA: TGCGCCAGCAGTGGGACTAGCGCTTCCTACGAGCAGTACTTC
CDR3: CASSGTSASYEQYF

J: TRBJ1-4
size: .
V: TRBV5-1
D: .
length: 15
DNA: TGCGCCAGCAGCTTGTTGTCCGGGGGTACGGAAAAACTGTTTTTT
CDR3: CASSLLSGGTEKLFF

J: TRBJ1-5
size: .
V: TRBV3-1/TRBV3-2
D: TRBD1
length: 14
DNA: TGTGCCAGCAGCCGTGGACAGGGGAGTCAGCCCCAGCATTTT
CDR3: CASSRGQGSQPQHF

J: TRBJ2-2
size: .
V: TRBV2
D: .
length: 15
DNA: TGTGCCAGCAGTGGAGGCAGCGCGAACACCGGGGAGCTGTTTTTT
CDR3: CASSGGSANTGELFF

J: TRBJ1-1
size: .
V: TRBV6-6
D: .
length: 15
DNA: TGTGCCAGCAGTGCCCGGGACATGGGGTTTGTTGAAGCTTTCTTT
CDR3: CASSARDMGFVEAFF